A single TCR beta chain is shown here with its context. This entry comes from a study of blood T cell repertoires in COVID-19. Clones were read by immunoSEQ multiplex PCR, and TCRdb kept only the in-frame ones, dropping some. The table has 150,000 to 200,000 clones, 80% to 90% seen once. Sequenced: peripheral blood. This receptor was obtained from a man aged 70 or older with active or convalescent COVID-19.

DNA for the CDR3: TGTGCCAGCAGCCTACTGATAGAGGACTATGGCTACACCTTC. It codes for CASSLLIEDYGYTF. The chain couples TRBV28 to TRBJ1-2; D is uncertain. CDR3 length equals 14 residues. V gave up 6 bases and J gave up 3 bases, with 14 bases separating them. Per the germline V gene, CDR1 is MDHEN and CDR2 is SYDVKM.